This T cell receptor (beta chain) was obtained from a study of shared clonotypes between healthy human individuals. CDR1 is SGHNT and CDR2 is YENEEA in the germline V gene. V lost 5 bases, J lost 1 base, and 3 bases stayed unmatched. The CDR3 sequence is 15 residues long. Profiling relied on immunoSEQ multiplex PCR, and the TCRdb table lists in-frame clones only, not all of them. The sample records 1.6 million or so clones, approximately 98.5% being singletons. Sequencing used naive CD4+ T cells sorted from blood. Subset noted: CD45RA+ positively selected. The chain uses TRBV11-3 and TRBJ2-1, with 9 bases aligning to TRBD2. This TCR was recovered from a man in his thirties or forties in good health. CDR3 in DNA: TGTGCCAGCAGCCCCGGACTAGCGTCCTACAATGAGCAGTTCTTC. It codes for CASSPGLASYNEQFF.